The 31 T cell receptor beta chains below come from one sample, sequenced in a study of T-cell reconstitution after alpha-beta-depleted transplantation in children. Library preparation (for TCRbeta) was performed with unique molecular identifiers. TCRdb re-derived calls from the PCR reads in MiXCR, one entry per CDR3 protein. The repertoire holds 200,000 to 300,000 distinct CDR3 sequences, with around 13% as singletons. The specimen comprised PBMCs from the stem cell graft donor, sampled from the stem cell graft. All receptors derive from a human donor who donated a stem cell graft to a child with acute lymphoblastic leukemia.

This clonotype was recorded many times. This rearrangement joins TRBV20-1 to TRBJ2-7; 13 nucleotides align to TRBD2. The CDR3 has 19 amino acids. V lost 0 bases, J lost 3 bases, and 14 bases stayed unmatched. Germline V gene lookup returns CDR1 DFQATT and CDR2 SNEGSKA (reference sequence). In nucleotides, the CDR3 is TGCAGTGCTAGAGATCTCGGACTAGCGGGAGAGAATGTGGGCTACGAGCAGTACTTC. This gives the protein CSARDLGLAGENVGYEQYF.

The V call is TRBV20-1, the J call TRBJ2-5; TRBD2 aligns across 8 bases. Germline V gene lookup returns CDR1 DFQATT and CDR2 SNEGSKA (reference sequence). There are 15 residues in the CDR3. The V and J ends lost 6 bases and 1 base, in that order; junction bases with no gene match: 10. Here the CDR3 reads CSAGAGGGFQETQYF. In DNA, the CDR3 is TGCAGTGCGGGGGCCGGCGGGGGGTTCCAAGAGACCCAGTACTTC.

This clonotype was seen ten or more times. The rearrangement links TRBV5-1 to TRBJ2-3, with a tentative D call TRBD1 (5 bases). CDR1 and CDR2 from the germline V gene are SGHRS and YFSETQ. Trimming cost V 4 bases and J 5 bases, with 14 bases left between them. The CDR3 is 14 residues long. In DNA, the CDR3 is TGCGCCAGCAGCCGCGAAACTACAGGAGATACGCAGTATTTT. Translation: CASSRETTGDTQYF.

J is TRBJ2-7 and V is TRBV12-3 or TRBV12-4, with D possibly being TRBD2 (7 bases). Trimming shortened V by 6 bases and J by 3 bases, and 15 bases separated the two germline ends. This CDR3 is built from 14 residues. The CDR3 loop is CASSLQGGYYEQYF. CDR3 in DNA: TGTGCCAGCAGCTTACAGGGAGGGTACTACGAGCAGTACTTC.

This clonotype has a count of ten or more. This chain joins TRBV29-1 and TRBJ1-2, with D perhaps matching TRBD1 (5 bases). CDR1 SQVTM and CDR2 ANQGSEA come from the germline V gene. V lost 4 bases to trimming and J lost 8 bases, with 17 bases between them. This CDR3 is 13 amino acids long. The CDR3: CSVVGHTPGGYTF. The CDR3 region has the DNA TGCAGCGTTGTGGGGCACACTCCGGGAGGCTACACCTTC.

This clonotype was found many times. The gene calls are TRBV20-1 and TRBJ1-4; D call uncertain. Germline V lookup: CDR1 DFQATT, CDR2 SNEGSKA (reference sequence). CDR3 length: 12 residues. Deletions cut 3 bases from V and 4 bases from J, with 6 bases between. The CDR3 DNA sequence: TGCAGTGCTAGTGGGAGTAATGAAAAACTGTTTTTT. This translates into CSASGSNEKLFF.

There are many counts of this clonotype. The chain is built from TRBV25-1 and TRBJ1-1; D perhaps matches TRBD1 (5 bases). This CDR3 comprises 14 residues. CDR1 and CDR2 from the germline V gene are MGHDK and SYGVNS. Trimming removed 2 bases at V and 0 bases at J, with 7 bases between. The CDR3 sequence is CASSEAGLNTEAFF. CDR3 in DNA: TGTGCCAGCAGTGAAGCGGGGCTGAACACTGAAGCTTTCTTT.

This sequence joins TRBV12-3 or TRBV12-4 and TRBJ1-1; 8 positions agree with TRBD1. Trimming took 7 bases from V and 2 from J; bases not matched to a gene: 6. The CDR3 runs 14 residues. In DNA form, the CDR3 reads TGTGCCAGCACGGGACAGGCCGGTAACACTGAAGCTTTCTTT. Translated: CASTGQAGNTEAFF.

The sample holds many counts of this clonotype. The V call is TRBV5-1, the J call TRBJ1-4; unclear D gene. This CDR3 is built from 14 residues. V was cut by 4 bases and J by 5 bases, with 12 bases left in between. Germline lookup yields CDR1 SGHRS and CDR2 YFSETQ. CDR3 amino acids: CASSPGAGNEKLFF. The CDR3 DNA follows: TGCGCCAGCAGCCCAGGTGCGGGGAATGAAAAACTGTTTTTT.

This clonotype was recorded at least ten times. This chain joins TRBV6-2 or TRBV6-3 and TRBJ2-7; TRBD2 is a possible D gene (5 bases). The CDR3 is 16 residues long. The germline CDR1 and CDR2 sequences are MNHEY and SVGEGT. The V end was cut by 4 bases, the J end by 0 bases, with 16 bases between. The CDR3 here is CASSSAESFYSYEQYF. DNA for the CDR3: TGTGCCAGCAGTTCAGCGGAGTCCTTCTACTCCTACGAGCAGTACTTC.

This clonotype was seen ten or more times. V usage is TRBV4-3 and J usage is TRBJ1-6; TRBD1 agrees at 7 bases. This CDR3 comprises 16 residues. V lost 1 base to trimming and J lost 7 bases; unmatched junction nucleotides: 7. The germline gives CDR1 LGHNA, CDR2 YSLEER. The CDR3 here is CASSQGVRGDNSPLHF. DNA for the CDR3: TGCGCCAGCAGCCAAGGGGTCAGGGGGGACAATTCACCCCTCCACTTT.

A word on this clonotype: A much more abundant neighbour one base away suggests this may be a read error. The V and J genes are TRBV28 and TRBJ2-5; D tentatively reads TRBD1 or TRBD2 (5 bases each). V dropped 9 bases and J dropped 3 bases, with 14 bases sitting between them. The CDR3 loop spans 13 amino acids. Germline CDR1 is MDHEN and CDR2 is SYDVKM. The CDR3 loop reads CASHPGGKETQYF. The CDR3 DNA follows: TGTGCCAGTCACCCTGGGGGAAAAGAGACCCAGTACTTC.

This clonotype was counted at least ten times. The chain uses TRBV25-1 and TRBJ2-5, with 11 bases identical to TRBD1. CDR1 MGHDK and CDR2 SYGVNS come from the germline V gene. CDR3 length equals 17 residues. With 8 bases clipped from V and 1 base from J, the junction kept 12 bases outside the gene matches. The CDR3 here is CASVPRAGTGGQETQYF. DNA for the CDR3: TGTGCCAGCGTACCCCGTGCTGGGACAGGGGGCCAAGAGACCCAGTACTTC.

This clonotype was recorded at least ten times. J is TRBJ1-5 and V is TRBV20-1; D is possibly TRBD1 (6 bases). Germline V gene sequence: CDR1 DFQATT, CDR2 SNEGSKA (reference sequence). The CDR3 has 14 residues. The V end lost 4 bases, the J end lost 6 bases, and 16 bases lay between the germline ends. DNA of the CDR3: TGCAGTGCTAATCGGGGGCAGGGCCGTCAGCCCCAGCATTTT. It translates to CSANRGQGRQPQHF.

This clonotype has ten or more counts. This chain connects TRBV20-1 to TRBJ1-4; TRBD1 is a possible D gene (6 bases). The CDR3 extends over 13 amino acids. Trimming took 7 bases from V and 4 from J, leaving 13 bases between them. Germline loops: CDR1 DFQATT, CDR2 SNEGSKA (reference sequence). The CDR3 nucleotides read TGCAGTGTCCTGGACAGACTTAATGAAAAACTGTTTTTT. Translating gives CSVLDRLNEKLFF.

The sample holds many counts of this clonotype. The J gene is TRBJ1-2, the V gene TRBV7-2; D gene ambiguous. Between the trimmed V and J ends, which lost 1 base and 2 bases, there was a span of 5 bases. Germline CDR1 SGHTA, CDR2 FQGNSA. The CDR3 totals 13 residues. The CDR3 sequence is CASSLEVNYGYTF. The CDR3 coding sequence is TGTGCCAGCAGCTTAGAAGTAAACTATGGCTACACCTTC.

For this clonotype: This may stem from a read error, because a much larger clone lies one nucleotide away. This chain's CDR3 is CASRRETEYNEHFF. CDR3 DNA: TGTGCCAGCAGACGAGAGACAGAGTACAATGAGCACTTCTTC. V usage is TRBV6-2 or TRBV6-3 and J usage is TRBJ2-1; D perhaps matches TRBD1 (5 bases). From germline, CDR1 is MNHEY and CDR2 SVGEGT. The CDR3 has 14 residues.

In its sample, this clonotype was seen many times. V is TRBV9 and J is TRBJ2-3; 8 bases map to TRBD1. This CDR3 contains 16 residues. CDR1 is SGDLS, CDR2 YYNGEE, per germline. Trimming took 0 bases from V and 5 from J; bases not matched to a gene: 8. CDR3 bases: TGTGCCAGCAGCGTAGCCGGGACAGGCCTTAGAGATACGCAGTATTTT. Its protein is CASSVAGTGLRDTQYF.

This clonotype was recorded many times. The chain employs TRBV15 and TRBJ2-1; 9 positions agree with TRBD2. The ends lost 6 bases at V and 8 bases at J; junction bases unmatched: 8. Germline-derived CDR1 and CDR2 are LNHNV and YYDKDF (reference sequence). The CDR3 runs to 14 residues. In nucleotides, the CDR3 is TGTGCCACCAGAGCGGGAGGCCCTCTCGATGAGCAGTTCTTC. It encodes CATRAGGPLDEQFF.

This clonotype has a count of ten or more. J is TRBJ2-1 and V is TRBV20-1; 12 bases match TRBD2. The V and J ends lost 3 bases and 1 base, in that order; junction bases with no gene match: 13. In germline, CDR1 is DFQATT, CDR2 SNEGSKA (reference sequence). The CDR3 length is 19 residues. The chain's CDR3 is CSASPLAGGAHTSYNEQFF. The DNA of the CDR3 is TGCAGTGCTAGCCCCCTAGCGGGAGGGGCCCACACTTCCTACAATGAGCAGTTCTTC.

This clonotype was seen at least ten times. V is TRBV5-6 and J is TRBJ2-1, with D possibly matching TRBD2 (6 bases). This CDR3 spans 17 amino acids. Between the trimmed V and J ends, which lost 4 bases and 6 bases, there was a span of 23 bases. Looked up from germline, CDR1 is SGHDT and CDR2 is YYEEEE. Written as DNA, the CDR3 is TGTGCCAGCAGCGTTGCTCGGGCGGGGTCACCACGCAATGAGCAGTTCTTC. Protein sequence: CASSVARAGSPRNEQFF. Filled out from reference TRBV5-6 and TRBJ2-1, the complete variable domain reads DAGVTQSPTHLIKTRGQQVTLRCSPKSGHDTVSWYQQALGQGPQFIFQYYEEEERQRGNFPDRFSGHQFPNYSSELNVNALLLGDSALYLCASSVARAGSPRNEQFFGPGTRLTVL.

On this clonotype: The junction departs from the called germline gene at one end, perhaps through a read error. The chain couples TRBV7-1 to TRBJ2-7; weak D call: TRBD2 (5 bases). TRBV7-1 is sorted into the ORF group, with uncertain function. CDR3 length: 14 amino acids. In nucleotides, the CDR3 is TGTGCCATCAGCCCTGGGCTGAGGGCCTACGAGCAGTACTTC. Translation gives CAISPGLRAYEQYF.

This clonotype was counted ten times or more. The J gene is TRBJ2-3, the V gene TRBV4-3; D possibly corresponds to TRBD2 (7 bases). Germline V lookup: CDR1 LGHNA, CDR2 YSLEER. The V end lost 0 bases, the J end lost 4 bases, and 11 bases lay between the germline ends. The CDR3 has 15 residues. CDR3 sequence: CASSQDRGASDTQYF. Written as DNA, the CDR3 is TGCGCCAGCAGCCAAGATCGGGGGGCGTCAGATACGCAGTATTTT.

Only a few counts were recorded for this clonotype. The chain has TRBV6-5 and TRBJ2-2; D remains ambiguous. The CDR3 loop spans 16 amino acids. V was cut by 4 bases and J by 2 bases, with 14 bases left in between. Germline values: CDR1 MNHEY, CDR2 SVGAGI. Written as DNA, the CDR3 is TGTGCCAGCAGTTTGACCGGCGGCAGTAACACCGGGGAGCTGTTTTTT. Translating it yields CASSLTGGSNTGELFF.

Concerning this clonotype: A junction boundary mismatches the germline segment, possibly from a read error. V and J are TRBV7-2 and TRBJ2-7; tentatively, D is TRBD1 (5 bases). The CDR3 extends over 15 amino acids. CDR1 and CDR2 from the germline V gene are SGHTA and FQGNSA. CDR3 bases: TGTGCCAGCAGCCGACAAGGGGTGCAGGGTTCGGAGCATTACTTC. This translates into CASSRQGVQGSEHYF.

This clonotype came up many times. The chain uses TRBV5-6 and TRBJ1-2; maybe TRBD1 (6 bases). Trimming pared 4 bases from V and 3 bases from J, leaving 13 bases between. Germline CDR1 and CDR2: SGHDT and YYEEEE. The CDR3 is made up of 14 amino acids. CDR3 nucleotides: TGTGCCAGCAGCCTTGAGGACAGATACTATGGCTACACCTTC. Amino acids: CASSLEDRYYGYTF.

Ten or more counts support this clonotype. CDR3 residues: CASSFLEGAHYGYTF. CDR3 in DNA: TGTGCCAGCAGTTTTTTGGAAGGGGCCCACTATGGCTACACCTTC. The genes are TRBV28 and TRBJ1-2; D perhaps matches TRBD1 (5 bases). This CDR3 contains 15 residues. The germline gives CDR1 MDHEN, CDR2 SYDVKM. V dropped 3 bases and J dropped 3 bases, with 14 bases sitting between them.

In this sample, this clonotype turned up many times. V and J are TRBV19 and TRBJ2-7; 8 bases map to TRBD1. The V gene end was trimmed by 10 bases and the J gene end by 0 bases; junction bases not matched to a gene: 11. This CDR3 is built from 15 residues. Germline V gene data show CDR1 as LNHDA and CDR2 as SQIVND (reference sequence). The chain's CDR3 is CATREMTGVSYEQYF. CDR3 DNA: TGTGCCACTAGAGAGATGACAGGGGTCTCCTACGAGCAGTACTTC. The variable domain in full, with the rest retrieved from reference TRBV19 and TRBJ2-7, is DGGITQSPKYLFRKEGQNVTLSCEQNLNHDAMYWYRQDPGQGLRLIYYSQIVNDFQKGDIAEGYSVSREKKESFPLTVTSAQKNPTAFYLCATREMTGVSYEQYFGPGTRLTVT.

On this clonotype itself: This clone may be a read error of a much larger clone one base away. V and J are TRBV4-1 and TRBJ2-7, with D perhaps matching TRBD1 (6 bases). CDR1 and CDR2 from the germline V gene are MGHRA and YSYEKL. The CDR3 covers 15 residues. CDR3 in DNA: TGCGCCAGCAGCCTTCTACAGGGCCCTCCCTACGAGCAGCACTTC. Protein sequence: CASSLLQGPPYEQHF.

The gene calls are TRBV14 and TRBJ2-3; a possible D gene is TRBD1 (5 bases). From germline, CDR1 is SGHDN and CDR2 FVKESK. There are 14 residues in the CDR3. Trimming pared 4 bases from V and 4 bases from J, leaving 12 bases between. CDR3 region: CASSLFDSPDTQYF. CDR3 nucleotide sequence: TGTGCCAGCAGCCTTTTCGACAGTCCAGATACGCAGTATTTT.

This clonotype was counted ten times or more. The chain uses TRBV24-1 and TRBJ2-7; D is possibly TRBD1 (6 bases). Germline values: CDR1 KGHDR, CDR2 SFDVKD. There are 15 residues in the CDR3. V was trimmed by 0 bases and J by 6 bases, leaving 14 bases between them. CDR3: CATSDLGGAGSEQYF. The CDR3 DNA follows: TGTGCCACCAGTGATTTGGGGGGCGCCGGATCCGAGCAGTACTTC.